Listed below are T cell receptor beta chains from one sample, sequenced in a study of radiation and T cells in renal cell carcinoma. This table comes from immunoSEQ multiplex PCR, and its TCRdb copy is limited to in-frame clones, with some not included. The data show about 10,000 clones, 58% seen once. The sample consisted of tumor tissue, taken from a patient whose treatment was nephrectomy without radiotherapy. The receptors were gathered from a man aged 40-55 years with renal cell carcinoma. The CDR3 runs from the conserved cysteine through the conserved F or W. D genes are given only for firm matches. Size values are once, few and many counts, or a class for expanded clones, and some rows have none.

D,J,V,size,length,CDR3,DNA
.,TRBJ1-1,TRBV10-3,medium-sized,15,CAISPGYYKNTEAFF,TGTGCCATCAGCCCCGGCTACTACAAGAACACTGAAGCTTTCTTT
.,TRBJ2-3,TRBV9,medium-sized,16,CASSGGNRGGTDTQYF,TGTGCCAGCAGCGGGGGGAACAGGGGGGGGACAGATACGCAGTATTTT
TRBD2,TRBJ2-7,TRBV30,.,13,CAWSAGTNYEQYF,TGTGCCTGGAGTGCCGGGACTAACTACGAGCAGTACTTC
TRBD1,TRBJ1-4,TRBV7-6,.,14,CASSLRGPNEKLFF,TGTGCCAGCAGCTTAAGGGGGCCTAATGAAAAACTGTTTTTT
TRBD2,TRBJ2-3,TRBV5-4,.,16,CASSRSGTSDVHTQYF,TGTGCCAGCAGCCGTTCCGGGACTAGCGATGTTCATACGCAGTATTTT
.,TRBJ2-3,TRBV5-4,.,12,CASSLSTDTQYF,TGTGCCAGCAGCTTGAGCACAGATACGCAGTATTTT
TRBD1,TRBJ2-7,TRBV11-1,few,15,CASSPGTDYLYEQYF,TGTGCCAGCAGCCCCGGGACAGATTATTTGTACGAGCAGTACTTC
TRBD1,TRBJ1-1,TRBV14,few,15,CASSQAGAGGTEAFF,TGTGCCAGCAGCCAAGCGGGGGCAGGGGGCACTGAAGCTTTCTTT
.,TRBJ2-5,TRBV10-3,.,13,CAIGSYIQETQYF,TGTGCCATCGGCTCTTACATTCAAGAGACCCAGTACTTC
TRBD1,TRBJ1-2,TRBV6-6,.,15,CASSYWNAQGAGYTF,TGTGCCAGCAGTTACTGGAATGCACAGGGGGCGGGCTACACCTTC
TRBD2,TRBJ2-5,TRBV10-3,.,16,CAIAPVSAGGGETQYF,TGTGCCATCGCCCCCGTTTCCGCGGGGGGTGGAGAGACCCAGTACTTC
TRBD2,TRBJ2-3,TRBV2,.,15,CASNGGGREGDTQYF,TGTGCCAGCAATGGAGGCGGGAGAGAGGGAGATACGCAGTATTTT
.,TRBJ2-3,TRBV5-1,few,11,CASSSSYTQYF,TGCGCCAGCAGCTCTAGCTATACGCAGTATTTT
.,TRBJ2-3,TRBV13,once,12,CASSLSTDTQYF,TGTGCCAGCAGCTTATCTACAGATACGCAGTATTTT
.,TRBJ2-2,TRBV6-1,few,12,CASGKDTGELFF,TGTGCGTCGGGAAAGGACACCGGGGAGCTGTTTTTT
.,TRBJ1-1,TRBV27,.,14,CASSLGRSNTEAFF,TGTGCCAGCAGTTTGGGCAGGTCGAACACTGAAGCTTTCTTT
.,TRBJ1-4,TRBV18,.,13,CASSPGVEEKLFF,TGTGCCAGCTCACCAGGGGTCGAAGAAAAACTGTTTTTT
TRBD1,TRBJ2-7,TRBV19,.,13,CASTAGGTYEQYF,TGTGCCAGTACCGCAGGGGGCACCTACGAGCAGTACTTC
TRBD2,TRBJ2-1,TRBV5-1,.,17,CASSSPGLAGVRNEQFF,TGCGCCAGCAGTTCACCGGGACTAGCGGGAGTACGGAATGAGCAGTTCTTC
.,TRBJ1-4,TRBV28,.,13,CASSGATNEKLFF,TGTGCCAGCAGTGGGGCAACTAATGAAAAACTGTTTTTT
TRBD1,TRBJ1-5,TRBV6-1,.,17,CASSEQGAWAQNQPQHF,TGTGCCAGCAGTGAACAGGGGGCCTGGGCTCAAAATCAGCCCCAGCATTTT
.,TRBJ1-3,TRBV6-1,.,10,CASTGNTIYF,TGTGCCAGCACCGGAAACACCATATATTTT
.,TRBJ2-1,TRBV6-5,.,13,CASSMSKYNEQFF,TGTGCCAGCAGCATGTCTAAATACAATGAGCAGTTCTTC
.,TRBJ1-2,TRBV11-3,.,16,CASSLRPVPNADGYTF,TGTGCCAGCAGCTTACGGCCTGTCCCCAACGCGGATGGCTACACCTTC
TRBD2,TRBJ2-5,TRBV5-4,.,15,CASSPWGGEMETQYF,TGTGCCAGCAGCCCGTGGGGGGGGGAGATGGAGACCCAGTACTTC
TRBD2,TRBJ2-5,TRBV27,.,13,CASSFWGGETQYF,TGTGCCAGCAGTTTTTGGGGGGGGGAGACCCAGTACTTC
.,TRBJ1-1,TRBV2,medium-sized,12,CASGSFHTEAFF,TGTGCCAGTGGTAGCTTCCATACTGAAGCTTTCTTT
.,TRBJ1-4,TRBV6-1,few,11,CASTQTEKLFF,TGTGCCAGCACCCAGACAGAGAAACTGTTTTTT
.,TRBJ2-6,TRBV10-3,.,16,CAISVGPQAGANVLTF,TGTGCCATCAGTGTGGGCCCCCAAGCTGGGGCCAACGTCCTGACTTTC
TRBD1,TRBJ1-2,TRBV2,few,14,CASSEGQGPYGYTF,TGTGCCAGCAGTGAAGGACAGGGGCCCTATGGCTACACCTTC
TRBD2,TRBJ2-5,TRBV30,few,14,CACLLAGGRETQYF,TGTGCCTGTCTCCTAGCGGGAGGGAGAGAGACCCAGTACTTC
.,TRBJ2-7,TRBV30,once,15,CAWRETGASTYEQYF,TGTGCCTGGAGAGAGACGGGGGCCTCCACCTACGAGCAGTACTTC
.,TRBJ2-1,TRBV9,.,15,CASSVGDWASNEQFF,TGTGCCAGCAGCGTGGGGGACTGGGCCAGCAATGAGCAGTTCTTC
TRBD1,TRBJ2-2,TRBV19,.,17,CASSIGQGAGNTGELFF,TGTGCCAGTAGTATAGGACAGGGGGCGGGGAACACCGGGGAGCTGTTTTTT
TRBD2,TRBJ2-1,TRBV6-5,.,15,CASSETSATYNEQFF,TGTGCCAGCAGCGAGACTAGCGCGACCTACAATGAGCAGTTCTTC
TRBD1,TRBJ2-3,TRBV19,.,14,CASKWGQGTDTQYF,TGTGCCAGTAAGTGGGGACAGGGCACAGATACGCAGTATTTT
.,TRBJ2-3,TRBV10-3,.,15,CAISDGGGGADTQYF,TGTGCCATCAGTGATGGGGGCGGCGGCGCAGATACGCAGTATTTT
.,TRBJ1-1,TRBV6-6,once,15,CASSLYSGHNTEAFF,TGTGCCAGCAGTCTTTATTCGGGCCATAACACTGAAGCTTTCTTT
TRBD2,TRBJ2-3,TRBV7-9,.,14,CASRHSGRIDTQYF,TGTGCCAGCAGGCATAGCGGGAGAATCGATACGCAGTATTTT
.,TRBJ1-5,TRBV28,.,15,CASSRRGAGNQPQHF,TGTGCCAGCAGTCGAAGGGGGGCAGGGAATCAGCCCCAGCATTTT
.,TRBJ2-3,TRBV5-1,.,14,CASRNGPSTDTQYF,TGCGCCAGCAGGAACGGTCCTAGCACAGATACGCAGTATTTT
TRBD1,TRBJ2-1,TRBV6-5,.,15,CASRPDRDSYNEQFF,TGTGCCAGCAGACCCGACAGGGACTCCTACAATGAGCAGTTCTTC
.,TRBJ1-2,TRBV28,.,16,CASSLGSTGPNYGYTF,TGTGCCAGCAGTTTAGGGTCGACAGGCCCTAACTATGGCTACACCTTC